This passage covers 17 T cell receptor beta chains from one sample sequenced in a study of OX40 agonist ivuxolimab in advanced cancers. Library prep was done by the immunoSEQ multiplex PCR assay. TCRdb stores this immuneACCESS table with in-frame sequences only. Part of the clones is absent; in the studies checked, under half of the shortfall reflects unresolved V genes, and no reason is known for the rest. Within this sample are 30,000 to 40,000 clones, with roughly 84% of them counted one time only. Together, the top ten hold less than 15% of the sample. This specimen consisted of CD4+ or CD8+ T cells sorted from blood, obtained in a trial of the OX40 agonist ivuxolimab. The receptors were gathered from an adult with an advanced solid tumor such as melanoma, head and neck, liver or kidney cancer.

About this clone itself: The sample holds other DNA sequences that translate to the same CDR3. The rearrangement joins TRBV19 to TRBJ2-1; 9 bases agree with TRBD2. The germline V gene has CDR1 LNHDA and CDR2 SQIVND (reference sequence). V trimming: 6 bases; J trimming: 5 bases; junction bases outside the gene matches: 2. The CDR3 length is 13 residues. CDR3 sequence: CASSGLANNEQFF. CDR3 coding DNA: TGTGCCAGTAGCGGACTAGCGAACAATGAGCAGTTCTTC. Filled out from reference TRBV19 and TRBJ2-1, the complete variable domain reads DGGITQSPKYLFRKEGQNVTLSCEQNLNHDAMYWYRQDPGQGLRLIYYSQIVNDFQKGDIAEGYSVSREKKESFPLTVTSAQKNPTAFYLCASSGLANNEQFFGPGTRLTVL.

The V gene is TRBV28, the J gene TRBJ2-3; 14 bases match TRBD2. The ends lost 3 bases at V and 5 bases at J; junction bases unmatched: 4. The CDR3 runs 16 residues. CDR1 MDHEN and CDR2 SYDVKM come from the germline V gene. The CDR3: CASSFGLAGGVDTQYF. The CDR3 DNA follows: TGTGCCAGCAGTTTTGGACTAGCGGGAGGAGTAGATACGCAGTATTTT.

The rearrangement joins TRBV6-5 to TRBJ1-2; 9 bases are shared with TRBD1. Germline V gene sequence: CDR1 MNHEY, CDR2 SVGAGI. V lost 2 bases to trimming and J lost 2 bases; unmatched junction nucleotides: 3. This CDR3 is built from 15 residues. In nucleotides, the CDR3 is TGTGCCAGCAGTTACACTGGGACAGGGAACTATGGCTACACCTTC. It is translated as CASSYTGTGNYGYTF.

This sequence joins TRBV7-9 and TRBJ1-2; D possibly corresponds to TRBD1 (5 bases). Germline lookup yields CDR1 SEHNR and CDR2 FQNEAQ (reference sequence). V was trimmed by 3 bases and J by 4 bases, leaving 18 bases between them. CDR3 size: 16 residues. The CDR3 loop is CASSLTSGLGGYGYTF. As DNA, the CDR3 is TGTGCCAGCAGCTTGACTTCAGGGCTCGGCGGCTATGGCTACACCTTC.

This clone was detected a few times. The CDR3 nucleotides read TGTGCCAGCAGCTTTAGGGCTGGCTACACCTTC. It encodes CASSFRAGYTF. The rearrangement joins TRBV5-6 to TRBJ1-2; no reliable D call. V lost 2 bases and J lost 7, with 6 bases in between. The CDR3 runs to 11 residues. Looked up from germline, CDR1 is SGHDT and CDR2 is YYEEEE.

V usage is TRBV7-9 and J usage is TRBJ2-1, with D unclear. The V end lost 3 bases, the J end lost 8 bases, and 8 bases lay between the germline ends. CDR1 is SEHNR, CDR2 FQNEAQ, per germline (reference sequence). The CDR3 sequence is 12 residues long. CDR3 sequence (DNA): TGTGCCAGCAGCTTTAGTGTGGATGAGCAGTTCTTC. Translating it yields CASSFSVDEQFF.

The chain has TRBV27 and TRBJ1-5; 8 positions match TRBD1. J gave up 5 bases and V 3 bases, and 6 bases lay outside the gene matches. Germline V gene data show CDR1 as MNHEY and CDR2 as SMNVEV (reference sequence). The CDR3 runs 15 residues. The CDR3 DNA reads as TGTGCCAGCAGTTTTGGGACAGGAGACTATCAGCCCCAGCATTTT. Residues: CASSFGTGDYQPQHF.

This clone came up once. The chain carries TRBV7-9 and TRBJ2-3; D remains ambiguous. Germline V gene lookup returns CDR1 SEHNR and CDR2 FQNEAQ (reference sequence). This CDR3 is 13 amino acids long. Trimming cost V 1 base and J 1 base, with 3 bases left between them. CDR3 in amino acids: CASSLGGTDTQYF. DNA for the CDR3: TGTGCCAGCAGCTTAGGCGGCACAGATACGCAGTATTTT.

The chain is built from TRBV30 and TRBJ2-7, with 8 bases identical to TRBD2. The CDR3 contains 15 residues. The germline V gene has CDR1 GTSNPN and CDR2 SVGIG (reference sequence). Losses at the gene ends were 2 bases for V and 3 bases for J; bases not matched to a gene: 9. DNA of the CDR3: TGTGCCTGGAGTCTAACTAGCGGAGGCTACTACGAGCAGTACTTC. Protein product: CAWSLTSGGYYEQYF.

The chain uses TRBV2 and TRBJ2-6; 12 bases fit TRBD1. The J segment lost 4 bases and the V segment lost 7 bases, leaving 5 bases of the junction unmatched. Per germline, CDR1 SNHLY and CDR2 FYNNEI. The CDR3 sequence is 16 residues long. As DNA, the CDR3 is TGTGCCAGCACCGGGACAGGGGGCGAAGGGGCCAACGTCCTGACTTTC. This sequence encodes CASTGTGGEGANVLTF.

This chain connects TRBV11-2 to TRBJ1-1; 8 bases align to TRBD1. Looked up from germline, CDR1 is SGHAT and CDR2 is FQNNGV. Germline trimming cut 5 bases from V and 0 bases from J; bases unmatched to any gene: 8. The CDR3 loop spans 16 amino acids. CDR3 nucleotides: TGTGCCAGCAGCCCCCGGACAGGGCCCATGAACACTGAAGCTTTCTTT. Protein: CASSPRTGPMNTEAFF.

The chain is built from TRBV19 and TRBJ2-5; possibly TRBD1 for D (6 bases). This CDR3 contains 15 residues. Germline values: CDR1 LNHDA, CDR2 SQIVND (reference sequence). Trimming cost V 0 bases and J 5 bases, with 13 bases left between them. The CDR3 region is CASSIDRYRAETQYF. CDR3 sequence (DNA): TGTGCCAGTAGTATAGACCGTTACAGGGCGGAGACCCAGTACTTC.

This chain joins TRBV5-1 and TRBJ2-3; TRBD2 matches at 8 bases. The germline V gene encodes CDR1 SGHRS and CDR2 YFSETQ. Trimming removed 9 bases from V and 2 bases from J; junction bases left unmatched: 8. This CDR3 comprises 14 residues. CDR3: CATMAGGYTDTQYF. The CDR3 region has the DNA TGCGCCACCATGGCGGGAGGATACACAGATACGCAGTATTTT. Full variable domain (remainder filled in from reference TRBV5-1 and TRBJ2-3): KAGVTQTPRYLIKTRGQQVTLSCSPISGHRSVSWYQQTPGQGLQFLFEYFSETQRNKGNFPGRFSGRQFSNSRSEMNVSTLELGDSALYLCATMAGGYTDTQYFGPGTRLTVL.

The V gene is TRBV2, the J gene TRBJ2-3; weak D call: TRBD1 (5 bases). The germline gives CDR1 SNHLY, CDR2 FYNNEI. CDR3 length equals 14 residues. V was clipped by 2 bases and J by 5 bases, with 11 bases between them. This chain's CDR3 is CASSELAGKDTQYF. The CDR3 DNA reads TGTGCCAGCAGTGAACTGGCAGGGAAAGATACGCAGTATTTT.

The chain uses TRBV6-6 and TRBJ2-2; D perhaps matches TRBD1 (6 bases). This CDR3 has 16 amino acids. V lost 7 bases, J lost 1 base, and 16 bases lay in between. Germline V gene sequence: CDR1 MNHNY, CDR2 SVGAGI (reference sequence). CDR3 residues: CASIHDWTVNTGELFF. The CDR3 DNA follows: TGTGCCAGCATCCACGATTGGACAGTGAACACCGGGGAGCTGTTTTTT.

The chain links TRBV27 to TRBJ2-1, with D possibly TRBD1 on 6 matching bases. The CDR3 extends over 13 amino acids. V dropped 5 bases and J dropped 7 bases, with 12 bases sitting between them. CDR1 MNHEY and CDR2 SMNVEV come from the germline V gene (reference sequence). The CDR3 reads CASSPTGMNEQFF. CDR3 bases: TGTGCCAGCAGTCCAACAGGGATGAATGAGCAGTTCTTC.

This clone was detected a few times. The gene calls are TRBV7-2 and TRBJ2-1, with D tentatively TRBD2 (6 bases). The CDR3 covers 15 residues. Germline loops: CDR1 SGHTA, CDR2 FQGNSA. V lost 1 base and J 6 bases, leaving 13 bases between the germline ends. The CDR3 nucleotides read TGTGCCAGCAGCTTAGTTGGAGGGATTAGCAATGAGCAGTTCTTC. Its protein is CASSLVGGISNEQFF.